This TCR beta chain came from a study of blood T cell repertoires in COVID-19. Adults between about 18 and 89 years of age took part from 20 to 25 US areas. The assay was immunoSEQ multiplex PCR, and TCRdb's table has in-frame clones only and misses some. The table records some 430,000 clones, about 90% of them present only once. The ends lost 1 base at V and 10 bases at J; junction bases unmatched: 7. CDR1 and CDR2 (germline): MGHRA, YSYEKL. The CDR3 length is 17 residues. The source of this sequence is a man between 18 and 29 years old who had recovered from COVID-19. This sequence joins TRBV4-1 and TRBJ2-1, with 16 bases matching TRBD2. Material: PBMCs or T cells enriched from blood (not recorded which). For the CDR3, the DNA is TGCGCCAGCAGCCAAGGGGGGACTAGCGGGAGGGTGGCGGAGCAGTTCTTC. As protein: CASSQGGTSGRVAEQFF.